One T cell receptor beta chain is described in this entry. The data derive from a study of PD-1 blockade in classical Hodgkin lymphoma. Every patient relapsed after autologous stem cell transplantation, and brentuximab vedotin exposure varied. The table came from immunoSEQ multiplex PCR; TCRdb's copy has only in-frame clones and leaves some out. The sample shows around 91,000 clones, around nine tenths of them seen only once. Sample: peripheral blood mononuclear cells (PBMCs), taken at baseline. This TCR came from a human donor with classical Hodgkin lymphoma.

CDR3 sequence (DNA): TGTGCCAGCAGCCCCAGGGACACTTGGGAGCAGTACTTC. Protein: CASSPRDTWEQYF. This chain joins TRBV13 and TRBJ2-7; TRBD1 might be the D (6 bases). CDR3 length: 13 amino acids. In germline, CDR1 is PRHDT, CDR2 FYEKMQ (reference sequence). V was pared by 5 bases and J by 7 bases, with 15 bases between.